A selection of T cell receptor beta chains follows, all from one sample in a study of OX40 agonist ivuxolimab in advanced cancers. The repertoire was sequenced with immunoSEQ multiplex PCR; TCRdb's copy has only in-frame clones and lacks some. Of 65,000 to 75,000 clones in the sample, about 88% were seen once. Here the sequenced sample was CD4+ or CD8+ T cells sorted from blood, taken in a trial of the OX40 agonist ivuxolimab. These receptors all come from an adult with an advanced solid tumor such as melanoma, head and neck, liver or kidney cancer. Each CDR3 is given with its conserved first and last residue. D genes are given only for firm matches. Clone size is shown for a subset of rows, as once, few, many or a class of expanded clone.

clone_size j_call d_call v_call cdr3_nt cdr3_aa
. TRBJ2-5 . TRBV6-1 TGTGCCAGCAGCCAAGCATATGAGACCCAGTACTTC CASSQAYETQYF
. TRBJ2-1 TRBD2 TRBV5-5 TGTGCCAGCAGCTTGTTAGCGGGGAGTTCTCACAATGAGCAGTTCTTC CASSLLAGSSHNEQFF
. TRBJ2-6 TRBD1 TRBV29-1 TGCAGCGTTGACTTCGGACAGGGGGGGAATGGGGCCAACGTCCTGACTTTC CSVDFGQGGNGANVLTF
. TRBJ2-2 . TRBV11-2 TGTGCCAGCAGCTTCAGCGAGACGAACACCGGGGAGCTGTTTTTT CASSFSETNTGELFF
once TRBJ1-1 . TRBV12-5 TGTGCTAGTGGTGCTCGGGCCTTTCGATTGAACACTGAAGCTTTCTTT CASGARAFRLNTEAFF
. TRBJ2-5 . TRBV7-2 TGTGCCAGCAGCTTAGGAGGGGCTACCCAAGAGACCCAGTACTTC CASSLGGATQETQYF
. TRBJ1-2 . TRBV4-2 TGTGCCAGCAGCTGGGACGTTCCTAACTATGGCTACACCTTC CASSWDVPNYGYTF
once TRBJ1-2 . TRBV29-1 TGCAGCGTTGGGACAGCCTACTATGGCTACACCTTC CSVGTAYYGYTF
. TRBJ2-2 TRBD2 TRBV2 TGTGCCAGCAGTGTAGAACTAGCGGGGAACACCGGGGAGCTGTTTTTT CASSVELAGNTGELFF
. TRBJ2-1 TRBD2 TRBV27 TGTGCCAGCAGGCTACTAGCGGCGAGATCCTACAATGAGCAGTTCTTC CASRLLAARSYNEQFF
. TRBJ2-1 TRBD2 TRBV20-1 TGCAGTGCACCGACTAGCGCTGAGCAGTTCTTC CSAPTSAEQFF
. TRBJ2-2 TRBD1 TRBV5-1 TGCGCCAGCAGCCCGGACAGGGTGAACACCGGGGAGCTGTTTTTT CASSPDRVNTGELFF
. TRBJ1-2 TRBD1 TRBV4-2 TGTGCCAGCAGCCGACAGGGGGCAGACTATGGCTACACCTTC CASSRQGADYGYTF
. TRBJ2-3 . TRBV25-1 TGTGCCAGCAGGGCCACAGGGAGAGGAGATACGCAGTATTTT CASRATGRGDTQYF
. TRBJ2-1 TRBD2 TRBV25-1 TGTGCCAGCAGTGGGACGGGACTAGCGGTCTACAATGAGCAGTTCTTC CASSGTGLAVYNEQFF
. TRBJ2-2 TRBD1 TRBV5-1 TGCGCCAGCAGCCGGGACAGGGGGACCGGGGAGCTGTTTTTT CASSRDRGTGELFF
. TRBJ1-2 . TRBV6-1 TGTGCCAGCAGCACAGGGTCTAGCTTCGGTGGCTACACCTTC CASSTGSSFGGYTF
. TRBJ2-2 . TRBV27 TGTGCCAGCAGTTTGCAGGGTTTCCCCGGGGAGCTGTTTTTT CASSLQGFPGELFF
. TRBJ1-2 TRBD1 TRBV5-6 TGTGCCAGCAGCCCAACGTCAGGGGGACCCTATGGCTACACCTTC CASSPTSGGPYGYTF
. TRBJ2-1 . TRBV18 TGTGCCAGCTCACCCCCCGGGAACAATGAGCAGTTCTTC CASSPPGNNEQFF
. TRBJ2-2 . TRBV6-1 TGTGCCAGCACGGCCCCTAGCACCGGGGAGCTGTTTTTT CASTAPSTGELFF
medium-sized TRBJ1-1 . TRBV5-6 TGTGCCAGCAGCTTTTGGGTGACCCCAACAGCTTTCTTT CASSFWVTPTAFF
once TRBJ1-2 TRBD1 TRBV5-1 TGCGCCAGCAGCCCGGGACAGGGGTCCGGAAACTATGGCTACACCTTC CASSPGQGSGNYGYTF
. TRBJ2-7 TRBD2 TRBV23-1 TGCGCCAGCAGTCAAAAGGTTTTTCCTAGCGGGAGGCGGAGGGAGCAGTACTTC CASSQKVFPSGRRREQYF
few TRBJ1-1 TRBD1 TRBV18 TGTGCCAGCTCACAAAACAGGGGCACTGAAGCTTTCTTT CASSQNRGTEAFF
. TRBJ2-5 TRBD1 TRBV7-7 TGTGCTAGCAGCACCGGACAGGGCCCTCAAGAGACCCAGTACTTC CASSTGQGPQETQYF
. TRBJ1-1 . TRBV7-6 TGTGCCAGCAGCGCAGACACGAACACTGAAGCTTTCTTT CASSADTNTEAFF
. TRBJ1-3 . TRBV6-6 TGTGCCAGCAGTTATGGACTGATCCTCTCTGGAAACACCATATATTTT CASSYGLILSGNTIYF
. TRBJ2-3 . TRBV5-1 TGCGCCAGCAGCCAAGATCAAGCCACAGATACGCAGTATTTT CASSQDQATDTQYF
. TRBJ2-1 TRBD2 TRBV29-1 TGCAGCGCTTCACTAGCGGGAGGGCCGAATGAGCAGTTCTTC CSASLAGGPNEQFF
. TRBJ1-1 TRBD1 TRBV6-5 TGTGCCAGCACCGAACAGGGGTTAGGGAACACTGAAGCTTTCTTT CASTEQGLGNTEAFF
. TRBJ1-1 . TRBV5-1 TGCGCCAGCAGCTTGGGAGATAACACTGAAGCTTTCTTT CASSLGDNTEAFF
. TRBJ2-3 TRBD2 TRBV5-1 TGCGCCAGCAGCTTGGGTAGCGGGTCCGGTGATACGCAGTATTTT CASSLGSGSGDTQYF
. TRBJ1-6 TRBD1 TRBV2 TGTGCCAGCAGTGAAGGGTACAGGACAGGGGCCCCGGTCCTCCACTTT CASSEGYRTGAPVLHF
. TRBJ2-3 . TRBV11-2 TGTGCCAGCAGCCAGATCCGAGGCGGCACAGATACGCAGTATTTT CASSQIRGGTDTQYF
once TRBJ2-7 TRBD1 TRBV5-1 TGCGCCAGCAGCCTCGGACAGGGAGTGTTTCCGGGCGAGCAGTACTTC CASSLGQGVFPGEQYF
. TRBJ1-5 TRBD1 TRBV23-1 TGCGCCAGCAGTCAATCGGGACAGGGGGCGCGGGGCAATCAGCCCCAGCATTTT CASSQSGQGARGNQPQHF
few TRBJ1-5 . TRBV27 TGTGCCAGCAGTTTACGACCGGTGAGCAATCAGCCCCAGCATTTT CASSLRPVSNQPQHF
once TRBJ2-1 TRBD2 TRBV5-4 TGTGCCAGCAGCCCCAGGGGAGCGGGGGTGAGGTCTGAGCAGTTCTTC CASSPRGAGVRSEQFF
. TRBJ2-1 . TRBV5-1 TGCGCCAGCAGCTTGGCTGAGTTGCGGTGGGAGCAGTTCTTC CASSLAELRWEQFF
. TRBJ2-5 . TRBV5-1 TGCGCCAGCAGCTTACGAGACCAAGAGACCCAGTACTTC CASSLRDQETQYF
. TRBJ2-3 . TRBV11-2 TGTGCCAGCAGTCACAGGAGCACAGATACGCAGTATTTT CASSHRSTDTQYF
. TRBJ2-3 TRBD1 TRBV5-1 TGCGCCAGCAGGAGGGACAGTTCTAGCACAGATACGCAGTATTTT CASRRDSSSTDTQYF
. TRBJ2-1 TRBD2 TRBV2 TGTGCCAGCAGTGAAGCGCAACTAGCGTACAATGAGCAGTTCTTC CASSEAQLAYNEQFF
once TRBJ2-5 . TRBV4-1 TGCGCCAGCAGCCAAGATCAAAGTAGACGAGTCCAAGAGACCCAGTACTTC CASSQDQSRRVQETQYF
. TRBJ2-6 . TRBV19 TGTGCCAGTACTCAGGGTCCTGGGGCCAACGTCCTGACTTTC CASTQGPGANVLTF
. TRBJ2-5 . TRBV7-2 TGTGCCAGCAGCTTAACGGATTATCAAGAGACCCAGTACTTC CASSLTDYQETQYF
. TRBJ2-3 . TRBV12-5 TGTGCTAGTGCTCCTGGGAGTTCTAGAGATACGCAGTATTTT CASAPGSSRDTQYF
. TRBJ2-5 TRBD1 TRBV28 TGTGCCAGCAGTTTGAAGTTGGGACAGCTACAAGAGACCCAGTACTTC CASSLKLGQLQETQYF
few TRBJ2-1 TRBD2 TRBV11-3 TGTGCCAGCAGCTTAGGAACTAGCGGGGGAAACAATGAGCAGTTCTTC CASSLGTSGGNNEQFF
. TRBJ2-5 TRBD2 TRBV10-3 TGTGCCATCAGTGATGGAGCGGGAGAGCCTTCGGAGACCCAGTACTTC CAISDGAGEPSETQYF
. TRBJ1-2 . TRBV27 TGTGCCAGCAGTTCCGCGGGAGCTAACTATGGCTACACCTTC CASSSAGANYGYTF
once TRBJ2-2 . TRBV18 TGTGCCAGCTCCCTCCAGGGTGGAGGCTTCCAATCCCGGGAGCTGTTTTTT CASSLQGGGFQSRELFF